One and the same sample provided the 28 T cell receptor beta chains below, sequenced in a study of shared clonotypes between healthy human individuals. The assay was immunoSEQ multiplex PCR, and TCRdb's table has in-frame clones only and misses some. The table includes about 1.1 million clones, approximately 80% detected once. Material for sequencing was memory CD4+ T cells from PBMCs. Stated subset: CD45RA-negative fraction. All receptors come from a man aged 18 to 29 in good health. Some clones in this sample may be carry-over from other donors' samples.

The V and J genes are TRBV5-6 and TRBJ2-4; 12 bases line up with TRBD2. The CDR3 is made up of 18 amino acids. V lost 2 bases to trimming and J lost 8 bases; unmatched junction nucleotides: 14. Looked up from germline, CDR1 is SGHDT and CDR2 is YYEEEE. The CDR3 region has the DNA TGTGCCAGCAGCTTCAAGGCCTCGACTAGCGGGAGATCGGACATTCAGTACTTC. Its translation is CASSFKASTSGRSDIQYF. The whole variable domain, remainder taken from reference TRBV5-6 and TRBJ2-4, is DAGVTQSPTHLIKTRGQQVTLRCSPKSGHDTVSWYQQALGQGPQFIFQYYEEEERQRGNFPDRFSGHQFPNYSSELNVNALLLGDSALYLCASSFKASTSGRSDIQYFGAGTRLSVL.

This sequence joins TRBV19 and TRBJ1-2; the D is unclear. CDR1 and CDR2 (germline): LNHDA, SQIVND (reference sequence). V was pared by 1 base and J by 2 bases, with 11 bases between. This CDR3 region has 15 residues. The CDR3 region is CASSIAETANYGYTF. Written as DNA, the CDR3 is TGTGCCAGTAGTATAGCAGAAACTGCCAACTATGGCTACACCTTC.

The rearrangement joins TRBV21-1 to TRBJ2-7; the D call of TRBD2 is as the table states it, not checked on the DNA. TRBV21-1 is recorded as a pseudogene. The CDR3 extends over 17 amino acids. CDR3 in DNA: TGTGCCAGCAGCTCCCGGGCGGGGGCCCCTGGGACCTACGAGCAGTACTTC. It is translated as CASSSRAGAPGTYEQYF.

This chain joins TRBV13 and TRBJ2-7; weak D call: TRBD1 (6 bases). Trimming took 4 bases from V and 4 from J, leaving 26 bases between them. This CDR3 has 18 amino acids. Germline assignment: CDR1 PRHDT and CDR2 FYEKMQ (reference sequence). The DNA of the CDR3 is TGTGCCAGCAGCTCAGAGGGGGTAGGCGCGAAGGGCACTTACGAGCAGTACTTC. Translating gives CASSSEGVGAKGTYEQYF.

The rearrangement joins TRBV7-9 to TRBJ1-1, with D possibly being TRBD1 (6 bases). Germline V gene lookup returns CDR1 SEHNR and CDR2 FQNEAQ (reference sequence). The CDR3 runs to 13 residues. V lost 8 bases and J lost 4, with 14 bases in between. The CDR3 nucleotides read TGTGCCAGCGGCAAACAGGGTGGCACTGAAGCTTTCTTT. Residues: CASGKQGGTEAFF.

The chain uses TRBV9 and TRBJ1-4; 11 bases map to TRBD1. Germline V CDR1 and CDR2: SGDLS, YYNGEE. This CDR3 is 15 amino acids long. V was pared by 3 bases and J by 6 bases, with 4 bases of the junction left unmatched. The DNA of the CDR3 is TGTGCCAGCAGCGCGACGGACAGGGGGCATGAAAAACTGTTTTTT. This sequence encodes CASSATDRGHEKLFF.

This CDR3 is CASSDIHRNTEAFF. The CDR3 DNA follows: TGTGCCAGCAGTGACATACACAGGAACACTGAAGCTTTCTTT. The rearrangement joins TRBV2 to TRBJ1-1, with D uncertain. This CDR3 is built from 14 residues. V was pared by 3 bases and J by 1 base, with 9 bases between. Germline V lookup: CDR1 SNHLY, CDR2 FYNNEI.

The chain has TRBV28 and TRBJ2-3; weak D call: TRBD2 (6 bases). The V gene lost 2 bases and the J gene lost 5 bases, with 8 bases spanning the gap. CDR3 size: 13 residues. The germline V gene has CDR1 MDHEN and CDR2 SYDVKM. The CDR3 sequence: CASSLPRGDTQYF. DNA of the CDR3: TGTGCCAGCAGTTTACCGCGGGGAGATACGCAGTATTTT.

The CDR3 sequence: CASSQLAVPYNEQFF. The CDR3 nucleotides read TGTGCCAGCAGCCAACTAGCGGTCCCCTACAATGAGCAGTTCTTC. The rearrangement joins TRBV9 to TRBJ2-1, with 8 bases aligning to TRBD2. Per the germline V gene, CDR1 is SGDLS and CDR2 is YYNGEE. The CDR3 has 15 residues. The V and J ends lost 4 bases and 2 bases, in that order; junction bases with no gene match: 5.

The rearrangement joins TRBV28 to TRBJ1-5; D might be TRBD1 (5 bases). The CDR3 is 14 residues long. The germline V and J ends were trimmed by 1 base and 5 bases, with 9 bases remaining between them. In germline, CDR1 is MDHEN, CDR2 SYDVKM. CDR3 protein: CASSLYQGHQPQHF. In nucleotides, the CDR3 is TGTGCCAGCAGTTTATACCAGGGCCATCAGCCCCAGCATTTT.

On this clone itself: A much larger clone lies a single base off, so this may be a read error. This specimen includes other DNA sequences encoding the same CDR3. V usage is TRBV28 and J usage is TRBJ2-7, with D tentatively TRBD1 (6 bases). Trimming left V 6 bases short and J 0 bases short, with 9 bases between. Germline V gene data show CDR1 as MDHEN and CDR2 as SYDVKM. This CDR3 is 13 amino acids long. The CDR3 spells CASSLGGSYEQYF. CDR3 in DNA: TGTGCCAGCAGCCTAGGGGGCTCCTACGAGCAGTACTTC.

The chain is built from TRBV7-9 and TRBJ1-1, with D possibly matching TRBD1 (5 bases). Germline CDR1 reads SEHNR; CDR2 reads FQNEAQ (reference sequence). The CDR3 runs 13 residues. V lost 1 base and J lost 4, with 7 bases in between. The CDR3 nucleotides are TGTGCCAGCAGCTTAGGACAGCTCACTGAAGCTTTCTTT. Translating it yields CASSLGQLTEAFF.

The CDR3 sequence is CATSLISGASTDTQYF. The CDR3 bases are TGTGCCACCTCCCTAATTAGCGGAGCGAGCACAGATACGCAGTATTTT. This chain connects TRBV28 to TRBJ2-3, with D tentatively TRBD2 (6 bases). V was shortened by 10 bases and J by 0 bases, with 20 bases between the two germline ends. Germline loops: CDR1 MDHEN, CDR2 SYDVKM. The CDR3 runs to 16 residues.

This clone was observed a handful of times. Different DNA sequences within this sample yield the same CDR3. The chain carries TRBV5-1 and TRBJ1-2; D not resolved. Germline V gives CDR1 SGHRS, CDR2 YFSETQ. The CDR3 is 13 amino acids. Between the trimmed V and J ends, which lost 0 bases and 4 bases, there was a span of 7 bases. CDR3 nucleotide sequence: TGCGCCAGCAGCTTGGACAGAGCCTATGGCTACACCTTC. Amino acids: CASSLDRAYGYTF.

This clone appeared many times. The chain uses TRBV28 and TRBJ2-7; D may be TRBD1 (5 bases). The CDR3 is 15 amino acids. Trimming pared 8 bases from V and 0 bases from J, leaving 17 bases between. The germline V gene encodes CDR1 MDHEN and CDR2 SYDVKM. In DNA form, the CDR3 reads TGTGCCAGCCCACCACTCAGGGTGAGCTCCTACGAGCAGTACTTC. Its translation: CASPPLRVSSYEQYF.

The chain recombines TRBV27 with TRBJ2-4; 15 bases align to TRBD2. The CDR3 is 20 residues long. The germline V gene has CDR1 MNHEY and CDR2 SMNVEV (reference sequence). V shed 4 bases, J shed 0 bases, and the junction held 10 bases outside the gene matches. This CDR3 is CASSSPSGLAGGVAKNIQYF. Written as DNA, the CDR3 is TGTGCCAGCAGTTCCCCAAGTGGACTAGCGGGAGGGGTAGCCAAAAACATTCAGTACTTC.

The rearrangement uses TRBV2 and TRBJ2-2; maybe TRBD2 (6 bases). Trimming shortened V by 7 bases and J by 4 bases, and 16 bases separated the two germline ends. The CDR3 contains 15 residues. From germline, CDR1 is SNHLY and CDR2 FYNNEI. The CDR3 is CASTTPGRGTGELFF. The CDR3 region has the DNA TGTGCCAGCACGACGCCCGGGCGGGGCACCGGGGAGCTGTTTTTT.

The V and J genes are TRBV28 and TRBJ1-5; D is uncertain. Germline V CDR1 and CDR2: MDHEN, SYDVKM. V was pared by 3 bases and J by 8 bases, with 11 bases between. This CDR3 has 13 amino acids. CDR3 DNA sequence: TGTGCCAGCAGTTTTAACTCCGGGGAGCCCCAGCATTTT. Translated: CASSFNSGEPQHF.

The chain links TRBV27 to TRBJ2-5; 7 bases align to TRBD1. There are 14 residues in the CDR3. In germline, CDR1 is MNHEY, CDR2 SMNVEV (reference sequence). V lost 5 bases and J lost 2; bases outside the gene matches: 5. CDR3 sequence reads: CASSPRDRQETQYF. The CDR3 DNA reads TGTGCCAGCAGTCCTCGGGACAGACAAGAGACCCAGTACTTC.

The V call is TRBV28, the J call TRBJ2-6, with D tentatively TRBD1 (6 bases). V was trimmed by 5 bases and J by 8 bases, leaving 10 bases between them. In germline, CDR1 is MDHEN, CDR2 SYDVKM. This CDR3 is built from 13 residues. The CDR3 loop reads CASSPGTPNVLTF. DNA of the CDR3: TGTGCCAGCAGTCCCGGGACACCCAACGTCCTGACTTTC.

The V and J genes are TRBV11-3 and TRBJ2-1; tentatively, D is TRBD2 (5 bases). The V gene's germline CDR1 is SGHNT and CDR2 YENEEA. V lost 6 bases, J lost 3 bases, and 15 bases lay in between. This CDR3 has 15 residues. CDR3 sequence: CASSSGRGGYNEQFF. In nucleotides, the CDR3 is TGTGCCAGCAGTTCTGGAAGAGGAGGCTACAATGAGCAGTTCTTC.

Comments on this clone: One end of the junction does not line up with germline, which may come from a read error. This sequence joins TRBV18 and TRBJ1-3, with 8 nucleotides matching TRBD1. This CDR3 spans 12 amino acids. Germline CDR1 and CDR2: KGHSH and LQKENI. The CDR3 nucleotides are TGTGCCAGCTCACCTACCGTTGGGACAGGACATTTT. This encodes CASSPTVGTGHF.

The V gene is TRBV5-8, the J gene TRBJ2-7; 10 bases line up with TRBD2. V lost 4 bases, J lost 1 base, and 8 bases stayed unmatched. This CDR3 has 16 residues. CDR1 and CDR2 from the germline V gene are SGHTS and YDEGEE. CDR3 amino acids: CASSRGLADNSYEQYF. CDR3 bases: TGTGCCAGCAGCAGAGGACTAGCGGATAATTCCTACGAGCAGTACTTC.

J is TRBJ1-1 and V is TRBV27; D ambiguous. This CDR3 has 16 residues. From germline, CDR1 is MNHEY and CDR2 SMNVEV (reference sequence). Trimming shortened V by 7 bases and J by 2 bases, and 20 bases separated the two germline ends. CDR3: CASKAAGRFRNTEAFF. The CDR3 DNA sequence: TGTGCCAGCAAGGCCGCCGGGAGGTTCCGAAACACTGAAGCTTTCTTT.

This clone has just a few counts. This probably arose from a read error, given a far larger clone one base away. The same CDR3 is also encoded by other DNA sequences in this sample. This chain uses TRBV19 with TRBJ1-5, with 11 bases aligning to TRBD1. Germline lookup yields CDR1 LNHDA and CDR2 SQIVND (reference sequence). V shed 5 bases and J 3 bases; nucleotides not matched to a gene: 6. CDR3 size: 16 residues. CDR3 sequence (DNA): TGTGCCAGTAGTCCGGGGGACAGGGGGTTCAATCAGCCCCAGCATTTT. Translation: CASSPGDRGFNQPQHF.

The chain is built from TRBV7-3 and TRBJ2-3, with TRBD2 matching 9 bases. V was clipped by 6 bases and J by 1 base; unmatched bases: 5. CDR3 length: 15 amino acids. Looked up from germline, CDR1 is SGHTA and CDR2 is FQGTGA. Written as DNA, the CDR3 is TGTGCCAGCAGTCATAGCGGGAGCGGCACAGATACGCAGTATTTT. It is translated as CASSHSGSGTDTQYF.

The gene calls are TRBV11-2 and TRBJ2-3; D remains unclear. Per the germline V gene, CDR1 is SGHAT and CDR2 is FQNNGV. Trimming removed 0 bases at V and 0 bases at J, with 10 bases between. The CDR3 sequence is 16 residues long. The CDR3 region is CASSLEAAQSTDTQYF. CDR3 DNA sequence: TGTGCCAGCAGCTTAGAAGCAGCACAGAGCACAGATACGCAGTATTTT.

The chain has TRBV6-1 and TRBJ2-1; 9 positions match TRBD1. The CDR3 totals 14 residues. The V and J ends lost 4 bases and 7 bases, in that order; junction bases with no gene match: 5. Germline V gives CDR1 MNHNS, CDR2 SASEGT. CDR3 nucleotides: TGTGCCAGCAGTGCGGGACAGGGATGGAATGAGCAGTTCTTC. This translates into CASSAGQGWNEQFF.